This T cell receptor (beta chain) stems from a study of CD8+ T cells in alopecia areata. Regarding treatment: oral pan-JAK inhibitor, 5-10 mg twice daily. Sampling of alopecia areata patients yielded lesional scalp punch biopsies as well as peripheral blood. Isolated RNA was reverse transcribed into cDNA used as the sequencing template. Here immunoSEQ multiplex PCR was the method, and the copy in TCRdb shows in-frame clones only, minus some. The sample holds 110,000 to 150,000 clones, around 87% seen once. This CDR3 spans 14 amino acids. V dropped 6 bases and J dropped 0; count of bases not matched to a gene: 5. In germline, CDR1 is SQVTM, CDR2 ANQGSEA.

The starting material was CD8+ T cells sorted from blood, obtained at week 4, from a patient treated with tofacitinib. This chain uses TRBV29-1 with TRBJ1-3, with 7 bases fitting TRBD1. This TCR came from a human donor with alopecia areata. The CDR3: CSVEQGNSGNTIYF. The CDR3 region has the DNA TGCAGCGTAGAACAGGGGAACTCTGGAAACACCATATATTTT.